These 6 T cell receptor beta chains originate from one sample sequenced in a study of T-cell memory formation after mild COVID-19. TCRdb processed the 5' RACE reads anew with MiXCR; each CDR3 protein has one entry. The sample lists more than 250,000 distinct CDR3 sequences, under 20% occurring once. The source material was PBMCs or a T cell subset sorted from them (not recorded which). The receptors were gathered from a man between 18 and 29 years old who had mild COVID-19 (a few samples of this study predate the infection). Cell type and time point are not known.

At least ten counts were recorded for this clonotype. This sequence joins TRBV6-2 or TRBV6-3 and TRBJ2-3; 7 nucleotides align to TRBD2. V gave up 4 bases and J gave up 0 bases; unmatched junction bases: 10. The CDR3 sequence is 17 residues long. CDR1 and CDR2 (germline): MNHEY, SVGEGT. The CDR3 reads CASSSKEAGESTDTQYF. The CDR3 nucleotides read TGTGCCAGCAGTTCTAAGGAGGCGGGGGAGAGCACAGATACGCAGTATTTT.

The rearrangement links TRBV11-2 to TRBJ2-5, with D hard to call. Trimming removed 5 bases from V and 2 bases from J, with 9 bases in between. This CDR3 is 13 amino acids long. The germline V gene encodes CDR1 SGHAT and CDR2 FQNNGV. The CDR3 bases are TGTGCCAGCAGCCTACAGTCTCAAGAGACCCAGTACTTC. Its protein product is CASSLQSQETQYF.

This chain connects TRBV4-3 to TRBJ2-7; D gene ambiguous. Germline V CDR1 and CDR2: LGHNA, YSLEER. There are 15 residues in the CDR3. With 0 bases removed from V and 4 bases from J, the gap between germline ends came to 13 bases. The CDR3 is CASSQELAGLYEQYF. CDR3 sequence (DNA): TGCGCCAGCAGCCAAGAATTGGCAGGCCTTTACGAGCAGTACTTC.

The J gene is TRBJ2-1, the V gene TRBV20-1; no definite D call. The CDR3 length is 14 residues. V was trimmed by 1 base and J by 0 bases, leaving 7 bases between them. The V gene's germline CDR1 is DFQATT and CDR2 SNEGSKA (reference sequence). CDR3 loop: CSARVRYSYNEQFF. In nucleotides, the CDR3 is TGCAGTGCTAGAGTCCGATACTCCTACAATGAGCAGTTCTTC.

The chain is built from TRBV9 and TRBJ1-1; 7 nucleotides match TRBD1. Germline V gives CDR1 SGDLS, CDR2 YYNGEE. There are 16 residues in the CDR3. With V trimmed by 5 bases and J by 5 bases, 15 bases remained unmatched. DNA for the CDR3: TGTGCCAGCAGTGTTATGGGACAGCCCTCGAGAACTGAAGCTTTCTTT. Residues: CASSVMGQPSRTEAFF.

This clonotype was counted between two and nine times. V gene TRBV7-9 combines with J gene TRBJ2-7; weak D call: TRBD1 (6 bases). The CDR3 covers 14 residues. The germline CDR1 and CDR2 sequences are SEHNR and FQNEAQ (reference sequence). V was trimmed by 5 bases and J by 7 bases, leaving 18 bases between them. The CDR3 sequence: CASSPLRTAVEQYF. For the CDR3, the DNA is TGTGCCAGCAGCCCACTCCGGACAGCCGTAGAGCAGTACTTC.